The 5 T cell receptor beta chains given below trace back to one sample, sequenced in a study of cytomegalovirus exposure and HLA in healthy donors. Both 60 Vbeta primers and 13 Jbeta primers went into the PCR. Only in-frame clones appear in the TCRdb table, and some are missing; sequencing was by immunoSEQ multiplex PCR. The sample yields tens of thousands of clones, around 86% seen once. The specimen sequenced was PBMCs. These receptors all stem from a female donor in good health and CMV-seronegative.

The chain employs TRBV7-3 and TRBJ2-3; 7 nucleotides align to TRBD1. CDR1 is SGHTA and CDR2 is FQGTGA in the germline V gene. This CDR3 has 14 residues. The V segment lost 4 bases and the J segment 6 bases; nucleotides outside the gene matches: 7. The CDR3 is CASSSGGTSDTQYF. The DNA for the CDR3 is TGTGCCAGCAGCTCAGGGGGAACGAGCGATACGCAGTATTTT. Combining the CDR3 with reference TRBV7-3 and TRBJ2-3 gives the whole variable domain GAGVSQTPSNKVTEKGKYVELRCDPISGHTALYWYRQSLGQGPEFLIYFQGTGAADDSGLPNDRFFAVRPEGSVSTLKIQRTERGDSAVYLCASSSGGTSDTQYFGPGTRLTVL.

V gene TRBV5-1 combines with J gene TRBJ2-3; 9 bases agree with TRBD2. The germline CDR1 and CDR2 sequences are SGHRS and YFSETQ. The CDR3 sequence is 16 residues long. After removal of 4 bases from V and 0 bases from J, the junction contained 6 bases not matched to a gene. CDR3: CASSRLTSGSTDTQYF. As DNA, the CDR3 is TGCGCCAGCAGCCGTCTGACTAGCGGAAGCACAGATACGCAGTATTTT.

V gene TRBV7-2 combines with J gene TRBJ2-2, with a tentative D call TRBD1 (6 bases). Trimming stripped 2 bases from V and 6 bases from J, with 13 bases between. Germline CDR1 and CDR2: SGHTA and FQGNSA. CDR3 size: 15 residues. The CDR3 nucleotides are TGTGCCAGCAGCTTATTCAGGGGAAATCCCGGGGAGCTGTTTTTT. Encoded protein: CASSLFRGNPGELFF.

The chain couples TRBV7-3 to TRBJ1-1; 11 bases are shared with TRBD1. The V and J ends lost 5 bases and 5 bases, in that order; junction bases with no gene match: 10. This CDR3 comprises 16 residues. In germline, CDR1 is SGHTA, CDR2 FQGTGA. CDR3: CASSVSGTGGSTEAFF. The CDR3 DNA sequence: TGTGCCAGCAGCGTTTCCGGGACAGGGGGAAGTACTGAAGCTTTCTTT.

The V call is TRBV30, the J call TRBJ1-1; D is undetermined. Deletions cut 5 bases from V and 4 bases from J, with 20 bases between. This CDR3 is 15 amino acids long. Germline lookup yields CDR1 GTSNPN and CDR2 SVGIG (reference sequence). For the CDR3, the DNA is TGTGCCTGGGCTGGAGGCGGAAATCGACCCACTGAAGCTTTCTTT. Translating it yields CAWAGGGNRPTEAFF. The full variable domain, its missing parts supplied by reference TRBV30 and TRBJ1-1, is SQTIHQWPATLVQPVGSPLSLECTVEGTSNPNLYWYRQAAGRGLQLLFYSVGIGQISSEVPQNLSASRPQDRQFILSSKKLLLSDSGFYLCAWAGGGNRPTEAFFGQGTRLTVV.